The present TCR beta chain was sequenced within a study of blood T cell repertoires in COVID-19. The repertoire was sequenced with immunoSEQ multiplex PCR; TCRdb's copy has only in-frame clones and lacks some. There are under 250,000 clones in the sample; around 80% occur only once, and around 7.3% lies in the top ten. This CDR3 region has 13 residues. The V end lost 4 bases, the J end lost 5 bases, and 9 bases lay between the germline ends. The germline gives CDR1 SNHLY, CDR2 FYNNEI. Specimen: peripheral blood. The chain combines TRBV2 with TRBJ2-1; possible D gene TRBD2, 5 bases. This TCR was recovered from a woman between 65 and 79 years old with acute or convalescent COVID-19. The CDR3 sequence is CASSVWRDNEQFF. CDR3 nucleotides: TGTGCCAGCAGTGTTTGGCGGGACAATGAGCAGTTCTTC.